This section outlines one TCR beta chain sequence together with its context. Its antigen is currently unknown. This entry is derived from a study of blood T cells in healthy people across ages. Study context: Using template switching, researchers captured about one barcoded beta molecule for each two T cells.

Findings and caveats of the study: A strong correlation was found between TCR beta diversity and the percentage of naive T cells.

This CDR3 is built from 15 residues. Germline values: CDR1 MNHEY, CDR2 SMNVEV (reference sequence). The trim removed 4 bases at V and 8 bases at J, leaving 8 bases unmatched. A second PCR of roughly 6 to 12 cycles used a sample-barcoded 5' primer and a J-beta primer mix. Each sample provided no less than 2.5 million CDR3-containing paired-end reads. TCRdb re-called the 5' RACE reads with MiXCR, one entry per CDR3 protein. The table lists around 800,000 distinct CDR3 sequences, 53% of them singletons. Material for sequencing was blood. This sequence originates from a man older than 75 in good health. The genes are TRBV27 and TRBJ1-4, with TRBD1 matching 9 bases. The CDR3 here is CASSWTGAPREKLFF. The CDR3 coding sequence is TGTGCCAGCAGTTGGACAGGGGCTCCAAGAGAAAAACTGTTTTTT.